Listed here are 16 T cell receptor beta chains from one sample, sequenced in a study of T cell changes during pregnancy in multiple sclerosis. Produced via immunoSEQ multiplex PCR; TCRdb's table is partial and in-frame only. This sample has roughly 64,000 clones, with around 97% found just once. Sequenced here: CD8+ T cells from peripheral blood mononuclear cells, sampled after pregnancy. The receptors come from a female donor with multiple sclerosis, enrolled in a pregnancy study.

This chain joins TRBV7-8 and TRBJ1-2; maybe TRBD1 (5 bases). Germline loops: CDR1 SGHVS, CDR2 FQNEAQ. The CDR3 has 13 amino acids. V was pared by 5 bases and J by 8 bases, with 15 bases between. The CDR3 coding sequence is TGTGCCAGCAGCCCCGGCCTCGGGGGGGGCTACACCTTC. This codes for CASSPGLGGGYTF.

The V call is TRBV14, the J call TRBJ2-1; TRBD2 matches at 10 bases. CDR1 is SGHDN and CDR2 is FVKESK in the germline V gene. J was trimmed by 10 bases and V by 0 bases; bases with no gene match: 15. The CDR3 consists of 18 residues. CDR3 loop: CASSQDRVLSGRFWEQFF. CDR3 bases: TGTGCCAGCAGCCAAGATCGGGTCCTTAGCGGGAGGTTTTGGGAGCAGTTCTTC.

The rearrangement uses TRBV11-2 and TRBJ2-3, with 14 bases lining up with TRBD2. The trim removed 3 bases at V and 6 bases at J, leaving 8 bases unmatched. The length of the CDR3 is 17 residues. CDR1 is SGHAT and CDR2 is FQNNGV in the germline V gene. The CDR3 loop reads CASSFRLAGGPGDTQYF. As DNA, the CDR3 is TGTGCCAGCAGCTTTAGACTAGCGGGAGGGCCGGGGGATACGCAGTATTTT.

J is TRBJ2-7 and V is TRBV5-1, with 8 bases identical to TRBD1. Germline V gene lookup returns CDR1 SGHRS and CDR2 YFSETQ. With V trimmed by 1 base and J by 6 bases, 0 bases remained unmatched. This CDR3 contains 12 residues. This CDR3 is CASSLQGAEQYF. For the CDR3, the DNA is TGCGCCAGCAGCTTGCAGGGGGCCGAGCAGTACTTC.

This clone was picked up one time. This rearrangement joins TRBV6-5 to TRBJ2-2; TRBD2 matches at 10 bases. This CDR3 has 16 amino acids. V shed 2 bases, J shed 8 bases, and the junction held 8 bases outside the gene matches. Germline values: CDR1 MNHEY, CDR2 SVGAGI. CDR3 residues: CASSYHPSGREGELFF. CDR3 DNA: TGTGCCAGCAGTTACCACCCTAGCGGGAGAGAAGGGGAGCTGTTTTTT.

This sequence joins TRBV7-9 and TRBJ2-2, with a tentative D call TRBD1 (6 bases). The length of the CDR3 is 15 residues. V was shortened by 4 bases and J by 5 bases, with 14 bases between the two germline ends. Germline loops: CDR1 SEHNR, CDR2 FQNEAQ (reference sequence). CDR3 protein: CASSSQGSVTGELFF. The CDR3 bases are TGTGCCAGCAGCTCACAGGGTTCTGTAACCGGGGAGCTGTTTTTT.

This sequence joins TRBV2 and TRBJ1-2; 8 nucleotides match TRBD1. Germline trimming cut 10 bases from V and 7 bases from J; bases unmatched to any gene: 14. The CDR3 runs 14 residues. The germline CDR1 and CDR2 sequences are SNHLY and FYNNEI. The CDR3 loop is CATQWGQGARGYTF. In DNA form, the CDR3 reads TGTGCCACCCAGTGGGGTCAGGGGGCGCGTGGCTACACCTTC.

The chain combines TRBV4-2 with TRBJ2-3; 7 bases match TRBD2. Germline V CDR1 and CDR2: LGHNA, YNFKEQ. After removal of 0 bases from V and 0 bases from J, the junction contained 0 bases not matched to a gene. This CDR3 is 15 amino acids long. CDR3 DNA sequence: TGTGCCAGCAGCCAAGAGGGGGGGAGCACAGATACGCAGTATTTT. It is translated as CASSQEGGSTDTQYF.

CDR3 sequence reads: CASSPPDWGRRTYEQYF. The CDR3, as DNA: TGTGCCAGCAGTCCCCCGGATTGGGGGCGGCGGACCTACGAGCAGTACTTC. The chain links TRBV28 to TRBJ2-7, with a weak D call TRBD1 (6 bases). Germline assignment: CDR1 MDHEN and CDR2 SYDVKM. Trimming removed 5 bases from V and 2 bases from J, with 22 bases in between. The CDR3 loop spans 17 amino acids.

The chain combines TRBV9 with TRBJ2-7; TRBD2 matches 8 bases. With 4 bases clipped from V and 3 bases from J, the junction kept 9 bases outside the gene matches. This CDR3 spans 15 amino acids. CDR1 and CDR2 (germline): SGDLS, YYNGEE. This CDR3 is CASSPFSGISYEQYF. CDR3 in DNA: TGTGCCAGCAGCCCTTTTAGCGGGATCAGCTACGAGCAGTACTTC.

The rearrangement joins TRBV27 to TRBJ1-1; D is unclear. V was pared by 3 bases and J by 4 bases, with 9 bases between. Looked up from germline, CDR1 is MNHEY and CDR2 is SMNVEV (reference sequence). The CDR3 runs to 13 residues. DNA for the CDR3: TGTGCCAGCAGTTTGGGAGCCTCCACTGAAGCTTTCTTT. This encodes CASSLGASTEAFF.

The chain links TRBV4-2 to TRBJ1-2, with D tentatively TRBD1 (5 bases). Deletions cut 0 bases from V and 6 bases from J, with 11 bases between. Germline lookup yields CDR1 LGHNA and CDR2 YNFKEQ. This CDR3 has 14 amino acids. The CDR3 sequence is CASSQEEGVNGYTF. The CDR3 DNA is TGTGCCAGCAGCCAAGAGGAAGGGGTAAATGGCTACACCTTC.

The chain links TRBV6-5 to TRBJ1-1, with D perhaps matching TRBD1 (5 bases). This CDR3 comprises 15 residues. Germline CDR1 MNHEY, CDR2 SVGAGI. V lost 2 bases to trimming and J lost 1 base, with 11 bases between them. The CDR3 loop reads CASSYTATGNTEAFF. CDR3 nucleotides: TGTGCCAGCAGTTACACAGCTACAGGGAACACTGAAGCTTTCTTT.

This chain uses TRBV5-6 with TRBJ1-1; the D is unclear. Germline lookup yields CDR1 SGHDT and CDR2 YYEEEE. CDR3 length: 15 residues. With 1 base removed from V and 1 base from J, the gap between germline ends came to 11 bases. In DNA form, the CDR3 reads TGTGCCAGCAGCTTGTGGACCGGAGGGAACACTGAAGCTTTCTTT. Protein product: CASSLWTGGNTEAFF.

V usage is TRBV4-2 and J usage is TRBJ2-2, with 8 bases identical to TRBD2. Germline CDR1 reads LGHNA; CDR2 reads YNFKEQ. Trimming cost V 1 base and J 6 bases; bases outside gene matches: 10. This CDR3 has 17 residues. CDR3 sequence reads: CASSQGPGLVSSGELFF. CDR3 nucleotides: TGTGCCAGCAGCCAAGGCCCGGGACTAGTGTCATCCGGGGAGCTGTTTTTT.

The V and J genes are TRBV15 and TRBJ1-1, with 7 nucleotides matching TRBD1. Germline lookup yields CDR1 LNHNV and CDR2 YYDKDF (reference sequence). V gave up 0 bases and J gave up 4 bases; unmatched junction bases: 8. The CDR3 contains 16 residues. For the CDR3, the DNA is TGTGCCACCAGCAGAGACAGACAGGGCGTAGGCACTGAAGCTTTCTTT. This translates into CATSRDRQGVGTEAFF.